Each of the 28 T cell receptor beta chains below was sequenced from the same sample in a study of T cell repertoires in aging, cancer and after chemotherapy. The template was genomic DNA from peripheral blood, not RNA. TRB rearrangements spanning V, D and J were amplified using mixed TRB-A/B primers. In TCRdb, the multiplex PCR reads were re-called with MiXCR into one record per CDR3 protein. The table records several thousand distinct CDR3 sequences, under 55% of them present only once. The specimen was blood. All receptors derive from a human donor with a solid tumor.

The gene calls are TRBV20-1 and TRBJ1-1; TRBD1 might be the D (6 bases). Germline V gene data show CDR1 as DFQATT and CDR2 as SNEGSKA (reference sequence). The CDR3 is made up of 20 amino acids. V lost 1 base and J 1 base, leaving 28 bases between the germline ends. The CDR3 DNA reads TGCAGTGCTAGAGCCTCCAGCCCCTTCGTCGGACAGACGAAGAACACTGAAGCTTTCTTT. This sequence encodes CSARASSPFVGQTKNTEAFF.

The chain links TRBV5-4 to TRBJ1-2; TRBD1 might be the D (6 bases). The germline V and J ends were trimmed by 0 bases and 7 bases, with 13 bases remaining between them. Per the germline V gene, CDR1 is SGHNT and CDR2 is YYREEE (reference sequence). The CDR3 covers 14 residues. The CDR3 is CASSLGRGSSGYTF. As DNA, the CDR3 is TGTGCCAGCAGCTTGGGCAGGGGCTCATCTGGCTACACCTTC.

This clonotype was detected only a few times. The chain carries TRBV7-2 and TRBJ2-5, with a weak D call TRBD2 (5 bases). Germline lookup yields CDR1 SGHTA and CDR2 FQGNSA. Trimming shortened V by 3 bases and J by 0 bases, and 11 bases separated the two germline ends. The CDR3 has 15 amino acids. In DNA form, the CDR3 reads TGTGCCAGCAGCTTGGATTCCGGGGACCAAGAGACCCAGTACTTC. Translating it yields CASSLDSGDQETQYF.

V gene TRBV5-1 combines with J gene TRBJ2-5; 7 bases align to TRBD1. This CDR3 has 18 residues. With 0 bases clipped from V and 4 bases from J, the junction kept 15 bases outside the gene matches. CDR1 and CDR2 (germline): SGHRS, YFSETQ. CDR3 DNA: TGCGCCAGCAGCTTGGAAGGGGGCGGTTTTAGGTACGGAGAGACCCAGTACTTC. Its protein is CASSLEGGGFRYGETQYF. Full variable domain (remainder filled in from reference TRBV5-1 and TRBJ2-5): KAGVTQTPRYLIKTRGQQVTLSCSPISGHRSVSWYQQTPGQGLQFLFEYFSETQRNKGNFPGRFSGRQFSNSRSEMNVSTLELGDSALYLCASSLEGGGFRYGETQYFGPGTRLLVL.

The rearrangement links TRBV19 to TRBJ1-2, with 10 nucleotides matching TRBD1. With 7 bases clipped from V and 8 bases from J, the junction kept 7 bases outside the gene matches. This CDR3 comprises 13 residues. Per the germline V gene, CDR1 is LNHDA and CDR2 is SQIVND (reference sequence). The CDR3: CASKGQGSWGYTF. The CDR3 DNA follows: TGTGCCAGTAAGGGACAGGGGTCATGGGGCTACACCTTC.

The V and J genes are TRBV6-4 and TRBJ1-2, with TRBD1 matching over 7 bases. V was clipped by 3 bases and J by 4 bases; unmatched bases: 8. Germline V gene lookup returns CDR1 MRHNA and CDR2 SNTAGT. This CDR3 contains 15 residues. In DNA form, the CDR3 reads TGTGCCAGCAGTGAAAGGACAGGAGAGGGCTATGGCTACACCTTC. It codes for CASSERTGEGYGYTF.

V is TRBV6-6 and J is TRBJ2-7; 9 positions match TRBD1. Germline V gene sequence: CDR1 MNHNY, CDR2 SVGAGI (reference sequence). V trimming: 5 bases; J trimming: 3 bases; junction bases outside the gene matches: 2. CDR3 size: 13 residues. Here the CDR3 reads CASSRDRVYEQYF. The CDR3 nucleotides read TGTGCCAGCAGTCGGGACAGGGTCTACGAGCAGTACTTC.

A few counts support this clonotype. The rearrangement links TRBV7-9 to TRBJ1-5; D gene ambiguous. The CDR3 has 13 residues. CDR1 is SEHNR and CDR2 is FQNEAQ in the germline V gene (reference sequence). Trimming removed 3 bases at V and 3 bases at J, with 6 bases between. In nucleotides, the CDR3 is TGTGCCAGCAGCTTCGACACCAATCAGCCCCAGCATTTT. Residues: CASSFDTNQPQHF.

The chain employs TRBV27 and TRBJ1-2, with D possibly matching TRBD1 (5 bases). Trimming removed 8 bases from V and 4 bases from J, with 17 bases in between. This CDR3 comprises 14 residues. CDR1 and CDR2 from the germline V gene are MNHEY and SMNVEV (reference sequence). This chain's CDR3 is CASSMGGGIYGYTF. CDR3 nucleotide sequence: TGTGCCAGCTCAATGGGCGGGGGGATCTATGGCTACACCTTC.

This chain uses TRBV5-1 with TRBJ1-2, with a possible D match to TRBD1 (5 bases). CDR1 and CDR2 from the germline V gene are SGHRS and YFSETQ. The CDR3 runs 14 residues. V shed 0 bases and J shed 4 bases, with 10 bases lying between them. The CDR3 DNA reads TGCGCCAGCAGCTTGGGGGACGGAACCTATGGCTACACCTTC. Amino acids: CASSLGDGTYGYTF.

V is TRBV19 and J is TRBJ2-7; 12 nucleotides match TRBD1. Trimming at V came to 9 bases and at J to 6 bases, leaving 6 bases not matched to a gene. The CDR3 totals 13 residues. The germline gives CDR1 LNHDA, CDR2 SQIVND (reference sequence). Written as DNA, the CDR3 is TGTGCCAGCCGGGACAGGGGGCTAAGCGAGCAGTACTTC. Its translation is CASRDRGLSEQYF.

This rearrangement joins TRBV7-2 to TRBJ1-2; D unresolved. The CDR3 sequence is 14 residues long. V dropped 5 bases and J dropped 5 bases, with 15 bases sitting between them. CDR1 is SGHTA and CDR2 is FQGNSA in the germline V gene. The CDR3 nucleotides are TGTGCCAGCAGCAACGTTTCCCCAGAGTATGGCTACACCTTC. Amino acid sequence: CASSNVSPEYGYTF.

The CDR3 protein is CASSLLSGTTLSYEQYF. CDR3 nucleotide sequence: TGCGCCAGCAGCTTACTCTCTGGGACTACCCTCTCCTACGAGCAGTACTTC. The genes are TRBV5-1 and TRBJ2-7; 7 nucleotides align to TRBD2. CDR3 size: 17 residues. The V gene's germline CDR1 is SGHRS and CDR2 YFSETQ. V lost 2 bases and J lost 0; bases outside the gene matches: 11.

By its share, this clonotype is medium-sized (0.01 to 0.1%). The CDR3, as DNA: TGTGCCAGCAGTTACAGGGACAGTTACGAGCAGTACTTC. Its protein is CASSYRDSYEQYF. The chain recombines TRBV6-5 with TRBJ2-7; TRBD1 agrees at 7 bases. Germline values: CDR1 MNHEY, CDR2 SVGAGI. Trimming at V came to 2 bases and at J to 4 bases, leaving 2 bases not matched to a gene. The CDR3 is 13 amino acids.

This chain joins TRBV24-1 and TRBJ2-1, with 8 bases fitting TRBD2. CDR3 size: 16 residues. Germline V CDR1 and CDR2: KGHDR, SFDVKD. V dropped 1 base and J dropped 1; count of bases not matched to a gene: 2. Written as DNA, the CDR3 is TGTGCCACCAGTGATTTAGCGGGAGATTCCTACAATGAGCAGTTCTTC. Translated, it gives CATSDLAGDSYNEQFF.

The gene calls are TRBV7-2 and TRBJ2-7, with D uncertain. Deletions cut 1 base from V and 7 bases from J, with 8 bases between. This CDR3 comprises 12 residues. Germline V gives CDR1 SGHTA, CDR2 FQGNSA. CDR3 in DNA: TGTGCCAGCAGCTTAGGGCTAGTGGAGCAGTACTTC. Protein sequence: CASSLGLVEQYF.

On this clonotype: At one boundary the junction diverges from the germline segment, which might be a read error. J is TRBJ1-2 and V is TRBV30, with D unclear. CDR3 length: 13 amino acids. Germline V gene sequence: CDR1 GTSNPN, CDR2 SVGIG (reference sequence). In DNA form, the CDR3 reads TGTGCCTGGGCCCCGGGAGCTAACTATGGATACACCTTC. It yields the protein CAWAPGANYGYTF.

This clonotype occurred once. The rearrangement joins TRBV6-2 or TRBV6-3 to TRBJ2-1; 7 bases align to TRBD2. Germline CDR1 and CDR2: MNHEY and SVGEGT. Losses at the gene ends were 2 bases for V and 8 bases for J; bases not matched to a gene: 18. The CDR3 extends over 18 amino acids. The CDR3, as DNA: TGTGCCAGCAGTTACGAGTTAGGCGGGGGTATGGGACCGGATGAGCAGTTCTTC. This gives the protein CASSYELGGGMGPDEQFF.

The V call is TRBV30, the J call TRBJ2-3; D possibly corresponds to TRBD1 (5 bases). V was clipped by 2 bases and J by 2 bases, with 11 bases between them. Germline CDR1 is GTSNPN and CDR2 is SVGIG (reference sequence). The CDR3 is 14 amino acids. In DNA form, the CDR3 reads TGTGCCTGGAGTTCAGACAGCAACACAGATACGCAGTATTTT. The encoded protein is CAWSSDSNTDTQYF.

This clonotype was picked up a small number of times. This chain links TRBV7-9 with TRBJ1-1; the D gene is possibly TRBD1 (6 bases). Germline V gene sequence: CDR1 SEHNR, CDR2 FQNEAQ (reference sequence). This CDR3 comprises 12 residues. Trimming left V 6 bases short and J 6 bases short, with 11 bases between. CDR3 in DNA: TGTGCCAGCAGTCACAGGGTGGCTGAAGCTTTCTTT. Protein sequence: CASSHRVAEAFF.

In this sample, this clonotype turned up a few times. This rearrangement joins TRBV6-1 to TRBJ1-2; tentative D call: TRBD1 (5 bases). This CDR3 is 15 amino acids long. Looked up from germline, CDR1 is MNHNS and CDR2 is SASEGT. V was clipped by 0 bases and J by 4 bases, with 12 bases between them. In DNA form, the CDR3 reads TGTGCCAGCAGTGAAGCGTATGACAGCCTCTATGGCTACACCTTC. Translated: CASSEAYDSLYGYTF.

This clonotype is large. This chain links TRBV29-1 with TRBJ1-1; D unclear. Trimming cost V 2 bases and J 1 base, with 8 bases left between them. Germline CDR1 SQVTM, CDR2 ANQGSEA. The CDR3 runs to 13 residues. The CDR3 nucleotides are TGCAGCGTTGAACCCAGAGAGAACACTGAAGCTTTCTTT. Translated: CSVEPRENTEAFF.

This clonotype was seen only a few times. This chain links TRBV6-1 with TRBJ1-5; D remains unclear. This CDR3 comprises 13 residues. Germline loops: CDR1 MNHNS, CDR2 SASEGT. Trimming pared 5 bases from V and 7 bases from J, leaving 12 bases between. CDR3 coding DNA: TGTGCCAGCAGTTGGGAGTATCACCAGCCCCAGCATTTT. It codes for CASSWEYHQPQHF.

The count of this clonotype is one. This chain links TRBV20-1 with TRBJ1-5; D remains ambiguous. Trimming took off 4 bases at V and 6 bases at J, with 16 bases between the two ends. CDR3 size: 14 residues. CDR1 and CDR2 (germline): DFQATT, SNEGSKA (reference sequence). The CDR3 sequence is CSAMAGGSTQPQHF. In DNA form, the CDR3 reads TGCAGTGCTATGGCGGGCGGATCGACTCAGCCCCAGCATTTT.

By share of the sample, this clonotype is large. The rearrangement links TRBV6-5 to TRBJ2-5; TRBD1 aligns across 8 bases. The germline V gene encodes CDR1 MNHEY and CDR2 SVGAGI. CDR3 size: 13 residues. Unmatched junction bases numbered 2, after V lost 4 bases and J lost 4 bases. For the CDR3, the DNA is TGTGCCAGCAGTTCCGGACAGGGAGAGACCCAGTACTTC. It translates to CASSSGQGETQYF.

The chain couples TRBV13 to TRBJ1-1, with unresolved D. With 5 bases removed from V and 4 bases from J, the gap between germline ends came to 5 bases. The CDR3 spans 11 residues. The germline CDR1 and CDR2 sequences are PRHDT and FYEKMQ (reference sequence). CDR3 sequence reads: CASSPRTEAFF. As DNA, the CDR3 is TGTGCCAGCAGCCCCCGCACTGAAGCTTTCTTT.

Only a few counts were recorded for this clonotype. The chain recombines TRBV12-3 or TRBV12-4 with TRBJ1-1, with unresolved D. The CDR3 covers 14 residues. Trimming removed 4 bases at V and 1 base at J, with 10 bases between. CDR3 sequence: CASSSPASNTEAFF. CDR3 DNA sequence: TGTGCCAGCAGTTCCCCGGCTTCGAACACTGAAGCTTTCTTT.

Comment on this clonotype: The CDR3 does not end in the conserved phenylalanine or tryptophan, so this is likely a read error. V is TRBV29-1 and J is TRBJ2-7; perhaps TRBD2 as D (7 bases). The germline CDR1 and CDR2 sequences are SQVTM and ANQGSEA. This CDR3 is 13 amino acids long. With 7 bases removed from V and 5 bases from J, the gap between germline ends came to 18 bases. The CDR3 here is CSGVRGASNEQYL. For the CDR3, the DNA is TGCAGCGGCGTACGGGGGGCCAGTAACGAGCAGTACTTA.